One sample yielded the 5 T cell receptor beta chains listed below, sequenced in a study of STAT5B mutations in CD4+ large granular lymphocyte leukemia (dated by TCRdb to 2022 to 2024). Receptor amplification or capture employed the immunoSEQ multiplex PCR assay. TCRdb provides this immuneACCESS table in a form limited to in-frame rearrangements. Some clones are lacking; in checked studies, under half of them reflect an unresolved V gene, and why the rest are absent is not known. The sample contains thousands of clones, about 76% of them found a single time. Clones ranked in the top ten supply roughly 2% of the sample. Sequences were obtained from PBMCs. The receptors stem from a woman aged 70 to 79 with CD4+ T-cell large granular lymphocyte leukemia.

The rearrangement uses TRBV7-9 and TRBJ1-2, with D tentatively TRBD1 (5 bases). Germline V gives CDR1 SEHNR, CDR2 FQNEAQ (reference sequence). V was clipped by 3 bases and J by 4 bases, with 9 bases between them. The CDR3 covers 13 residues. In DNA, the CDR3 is TGTGCCAGCAGCTTCAGGGACCCCTATGGCTACACCTTC. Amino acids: CASSFRDPYGYTF.

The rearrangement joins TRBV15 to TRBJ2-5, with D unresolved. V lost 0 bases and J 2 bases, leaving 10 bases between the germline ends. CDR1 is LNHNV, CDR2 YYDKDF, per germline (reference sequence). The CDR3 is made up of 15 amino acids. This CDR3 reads CATSRDQVGQETQYF. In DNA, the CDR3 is TGTGCCACCAGCAGAGATCAGGTCGGACAAGAGACCCAGTACTTC.

CDR3 amino acids: CASSLGQGEGGYTF. The DNA for the CDR3 is TGCGCCAGCAGCCTAGGACAGGGCGAGGGTGGCTACACCTTC. The rearrangement links TRBV5-1 to TRBJ1-2, with 8 bases that match TRBD1. The V and J ends lost 4 bases and 7 bases, in that order; junction bases with no gene match: 9. The CDR3 is made up of 14 amino acids. From germline, CDR1 is SGHRS and CDR2 YFSETQ.

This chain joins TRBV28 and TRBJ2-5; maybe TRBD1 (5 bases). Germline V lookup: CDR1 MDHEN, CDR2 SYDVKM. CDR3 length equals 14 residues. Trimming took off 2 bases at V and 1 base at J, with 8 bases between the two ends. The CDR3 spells CASSLLDIQETQYF. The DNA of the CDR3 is TGTGCCAGCAGTTTACTGGACATCCAAGAGACCCAGTACTTC.

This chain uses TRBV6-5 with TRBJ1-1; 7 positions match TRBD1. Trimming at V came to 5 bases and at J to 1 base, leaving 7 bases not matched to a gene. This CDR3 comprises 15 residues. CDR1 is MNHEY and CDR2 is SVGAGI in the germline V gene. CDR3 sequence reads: CASSGRGGRNTEAFF. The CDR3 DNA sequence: TGTGCCAGCAGTGGCAGGGGGGGTCGGAACACTGAAGCTTTCTTT.